The sequence of this T cell receptor beta chain was determined in a study of blood T cell repertoires in COVID-19. Study-wide background: Sites in the United States, Italy and Spain provided acute and convalescent COVID-19 samples. Nucleic acid was either cDNA or gDNA, and it came from T cells, B-cell-depleted T cells, or PBMCs.

The germline V gene has CDR1 SEHNR and CDR2 FQNEAQ (reference sequence). The V segment lost 5 bases and the J segment 2 bases; nucleotides outside the gene matches: 7. The CDR3 length is 16 residues. Sequencing was performed with immunoSEQ multiplex PCR; in TCRdb, only in-frame clones are kept and a portion is missing. The table includes approximately 190,000 clones, around 80% detected once. Sample: peripheral blood. The chain couples TRBV7-9 to TRBJ2-2; 8 positions match TRBD1. The sequence came from a man aged 30 to 45 with active or convalescent COVID-19. CDR3 loop: CASSQTGTGNTGELFF. DNA for the CDR3: TGTGCCAGCAGCCAAACCGGGACAGGCAACACCGGGGAGCTGTTTTTT.